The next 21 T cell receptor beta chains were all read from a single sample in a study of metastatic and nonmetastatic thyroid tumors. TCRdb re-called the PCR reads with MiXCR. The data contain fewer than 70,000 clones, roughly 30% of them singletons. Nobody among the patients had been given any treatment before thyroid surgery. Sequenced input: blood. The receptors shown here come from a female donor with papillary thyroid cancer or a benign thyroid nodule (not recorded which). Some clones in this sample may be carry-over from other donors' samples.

As DNA, the CDR3 is TGCAGTGCTAGAGTAGCGGGAGCGGCAAGGAATGAGCAGTTCTTC. It specifies CSARVAGAARNEQFF. The rearrangement links TRBV20-1 to TRBJ2-1, with 9 nucleotides matching TRBD2. J lost 7 bases, V lost 1 base, and 8 bases had no gene match. The CDR3 sequence is 15 residues long. Germline V gene sequence: CDR1 DFQATT, CDR2 SNEGSKA (reference sequence).

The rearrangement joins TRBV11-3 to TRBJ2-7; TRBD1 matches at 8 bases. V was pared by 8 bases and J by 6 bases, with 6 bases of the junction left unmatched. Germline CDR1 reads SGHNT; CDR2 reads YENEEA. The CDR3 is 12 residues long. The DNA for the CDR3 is TGTGCCAGCGAGGGGACAGGAGGCGAGCAGTACTTC. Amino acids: CASEGTGGEQYF.

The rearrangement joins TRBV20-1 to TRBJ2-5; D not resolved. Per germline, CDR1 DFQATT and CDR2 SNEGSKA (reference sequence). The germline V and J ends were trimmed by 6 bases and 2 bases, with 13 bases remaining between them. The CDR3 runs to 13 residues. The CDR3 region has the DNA TGCAGTGCCTTGGGTGGGATTCAAGAGACCCAGTACTTC. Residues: CSALGGIQETQYF.

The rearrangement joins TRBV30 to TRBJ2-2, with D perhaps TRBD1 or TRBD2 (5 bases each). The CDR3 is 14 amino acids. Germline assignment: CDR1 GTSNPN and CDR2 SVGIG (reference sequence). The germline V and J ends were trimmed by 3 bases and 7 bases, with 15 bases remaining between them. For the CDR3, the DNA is TGTGCCTGGAGAGGAAAAGGGACCGGCGGGGAGCTGTTTTTT. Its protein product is CAWRGKGTGGELFF.

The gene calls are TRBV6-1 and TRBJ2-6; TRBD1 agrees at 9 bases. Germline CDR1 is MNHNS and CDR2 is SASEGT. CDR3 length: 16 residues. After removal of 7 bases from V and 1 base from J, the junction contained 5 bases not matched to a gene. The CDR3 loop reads CASTHGTGSGANVLTF. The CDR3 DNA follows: TGTGCCAGCACGCACGGGACAGGGTCTGGGGCCAACGTCCTGACTTTC.

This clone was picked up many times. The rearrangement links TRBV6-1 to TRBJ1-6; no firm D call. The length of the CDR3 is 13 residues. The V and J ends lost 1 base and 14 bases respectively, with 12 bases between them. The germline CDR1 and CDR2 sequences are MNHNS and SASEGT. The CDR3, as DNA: TGTGCCAGCAGTGAAGACGAGCTCAAGGCCCTCCACTTT. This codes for CASSEDELKALHF.

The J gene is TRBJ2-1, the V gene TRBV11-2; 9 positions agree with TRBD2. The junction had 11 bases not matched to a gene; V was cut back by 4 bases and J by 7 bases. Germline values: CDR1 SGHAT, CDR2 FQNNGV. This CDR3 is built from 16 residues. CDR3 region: CASSSKQTSGGNEQFF. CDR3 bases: TGTGCCAGCAGCTCCAAACAGACTAGCGGTGGGAATGAGCAGTTCTTC.

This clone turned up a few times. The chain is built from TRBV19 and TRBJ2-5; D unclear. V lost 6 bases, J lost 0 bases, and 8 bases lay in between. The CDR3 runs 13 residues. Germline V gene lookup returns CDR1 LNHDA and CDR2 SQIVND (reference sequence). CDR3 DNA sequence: TGTGCCAGTAGACCATCCGACCAAGAGACCCAGTACTTC. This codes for CASRPSDQETQYF.

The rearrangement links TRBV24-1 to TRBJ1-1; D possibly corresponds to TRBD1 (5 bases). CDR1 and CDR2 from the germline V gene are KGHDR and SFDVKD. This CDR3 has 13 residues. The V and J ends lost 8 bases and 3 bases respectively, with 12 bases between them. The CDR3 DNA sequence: TGTGCCACCACTCTAGGGGAGGACACTGAAGCTTTCTTT. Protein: CATTLGEDTEAFF.

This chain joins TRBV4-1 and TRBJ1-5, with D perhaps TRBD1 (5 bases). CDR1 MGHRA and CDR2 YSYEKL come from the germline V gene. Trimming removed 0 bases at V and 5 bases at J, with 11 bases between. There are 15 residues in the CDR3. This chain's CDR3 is CASSQEGRGHQPQHF. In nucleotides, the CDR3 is TGCGCCAGCAGCCAAGAGGGGAGGGGACATCAGCCCCAGCATTTT.

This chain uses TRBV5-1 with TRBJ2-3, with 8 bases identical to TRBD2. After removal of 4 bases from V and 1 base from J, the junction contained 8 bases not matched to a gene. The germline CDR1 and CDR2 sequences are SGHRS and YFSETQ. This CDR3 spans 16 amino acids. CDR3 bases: TGCGCCAGCAGCATACGTAACGGGGGGGGCACAGATACGCAGTATTTT. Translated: CASSIRNGGGTDTQYF.

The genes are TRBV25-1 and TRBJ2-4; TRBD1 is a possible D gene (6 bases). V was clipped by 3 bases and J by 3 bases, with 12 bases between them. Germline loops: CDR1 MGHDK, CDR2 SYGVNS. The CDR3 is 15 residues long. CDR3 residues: CASSDQQGLKNIQYF. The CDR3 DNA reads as TGTGCCAGCAGTGATCAGCAGGGGCTCAAAAACATTCAGTACTTC.

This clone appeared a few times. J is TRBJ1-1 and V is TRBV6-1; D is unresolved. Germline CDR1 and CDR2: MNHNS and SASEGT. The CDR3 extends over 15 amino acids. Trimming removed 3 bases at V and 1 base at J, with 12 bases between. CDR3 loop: CASSDPLVRNTEAFF. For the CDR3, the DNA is TGTGCCAGCAGTGACCCGCTAGTCCGGAACACTGAAGCTTTCTTT.

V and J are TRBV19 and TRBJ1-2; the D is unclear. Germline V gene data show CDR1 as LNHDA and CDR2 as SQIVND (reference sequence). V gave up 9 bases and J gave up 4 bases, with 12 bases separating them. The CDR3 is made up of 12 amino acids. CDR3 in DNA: TGTGCCAGCAGGAGCGGTATCTATGGCTACACCTTC. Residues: CASRSGIYGYTF.

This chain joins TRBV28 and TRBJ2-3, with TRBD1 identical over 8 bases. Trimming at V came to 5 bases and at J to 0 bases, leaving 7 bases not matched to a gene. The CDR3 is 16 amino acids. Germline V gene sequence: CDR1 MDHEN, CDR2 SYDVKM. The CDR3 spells CASSPTGVLSTDTQYF. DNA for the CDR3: TGTGCCAGCAGTCCGACAGGGGTCTTAAGCACAGATACGCAGTATTTT.

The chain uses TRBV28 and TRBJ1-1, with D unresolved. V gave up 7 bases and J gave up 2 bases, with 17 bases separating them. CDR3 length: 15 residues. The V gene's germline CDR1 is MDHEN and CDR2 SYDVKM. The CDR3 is CASNPLGYVNTEAFF. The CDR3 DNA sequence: TGTGCCAGCAACCCATTGGGGTATGTCAACACTGAAGCTTTCTTT.

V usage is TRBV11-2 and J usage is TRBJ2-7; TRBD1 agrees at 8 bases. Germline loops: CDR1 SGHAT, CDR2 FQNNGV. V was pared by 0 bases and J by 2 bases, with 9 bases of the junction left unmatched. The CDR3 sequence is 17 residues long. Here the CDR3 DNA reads TGTGCCAGCAGCTTAGATTCGTGGACAGGGCCAACCTACGAGCAGTACTTC. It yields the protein CASSLDSWTGPTYEQYF. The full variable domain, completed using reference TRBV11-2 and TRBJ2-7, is EAGVAQSPRYKIIEKRQSVAFWCNPISGHATLYWYQQILGQGPKLLIQFQNNGVVDDSQLPKDRFSAERLKGVDSTLKIQPAKLEDSAVYLCASSLDSWTGPTYEQYFGPGTRLTVT.

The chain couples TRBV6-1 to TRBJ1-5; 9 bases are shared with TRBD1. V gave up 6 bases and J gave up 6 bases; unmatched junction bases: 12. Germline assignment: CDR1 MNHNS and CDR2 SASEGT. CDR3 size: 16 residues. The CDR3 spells CASRLTTGTGSQPQHF. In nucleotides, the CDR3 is TGTGCCAGCAGGCTTACAACCGGGACAGGGAGTCAGCCCCAGCATTTT.

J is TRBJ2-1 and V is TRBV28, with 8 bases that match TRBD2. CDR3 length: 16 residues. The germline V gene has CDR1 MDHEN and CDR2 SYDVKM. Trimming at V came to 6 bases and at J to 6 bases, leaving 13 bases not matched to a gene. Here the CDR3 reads CASSHYGGGRFNEQFF. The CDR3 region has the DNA TGTGCCAGCAGCCATTACGGGGGGGGGCGTTTCAATGAGCAGTTCTTC.

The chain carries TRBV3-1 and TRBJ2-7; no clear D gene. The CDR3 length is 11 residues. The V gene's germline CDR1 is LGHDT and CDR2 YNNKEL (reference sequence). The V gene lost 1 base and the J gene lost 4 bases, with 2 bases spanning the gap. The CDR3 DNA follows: TGTGCCAGCAGCCAAGCGTACGAGCAGTACTTC. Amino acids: CASSQAYEQYF.

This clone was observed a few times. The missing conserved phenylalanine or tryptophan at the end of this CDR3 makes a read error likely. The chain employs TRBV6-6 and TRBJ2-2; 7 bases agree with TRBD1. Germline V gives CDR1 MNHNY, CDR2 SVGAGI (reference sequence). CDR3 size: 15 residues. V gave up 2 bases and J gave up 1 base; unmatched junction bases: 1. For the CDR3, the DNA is TGTGCCAGCAGTTACGGGACAGTGAACACCGGGGAGCTGTTTCTT. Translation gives CASSYGTVNTGELFL.